Listed below are T cell receptor beta chains from one sample, sequenced in a study of beta chain features in type 1 diabetes. This table comes from immunoSEQ multiplex PCR, and its TCRdb copy is limited to in-frame clones, with some not included. The data hold 900,000 or so clones, with roughly 15% observed a single time. The sequencing input was naive CD4+ T cells from blood. The origin of the receptors is a woman under 30 in good health. Both conserved end residues are part of each CDR3. The order of the fields is V gene, D gene, CDR3 protein. D genes are given only for firm matches.

V: TRBV7-6; D: -; CDR3: CASSSHYNEQFF
V: TRBV5-1; D: -; CDR3: CASSLVGEVGTGELFF
V: TRBV4-2; D: -; CDR3: CASSQEVEKIEAFF
V: TRBV7-2; D: -; CDR3: CASSLIASPGIQYF
V: TRBV10-3; D: -; CDR3: CAISGPPPDTQYF
V: TRBV5-4; D: TRBD2; CDR3: CASSLESGAAGDTQYF
V: TRBV7-9; D: -; CDR3: CASSTLLGTEQFF
V: TRBV5-5; D: -; CDR3: CASSFGQVRTGELFF
V: TRBV28; D: TRBD1; CDR3: CASSFLRTGGNQPQHF
V: TRBV18; D: -; CDR3: CASSPRGTGEQFF
V: TRBV4-3; D: TRBD2; CDR3: CASSQEAGLAGVQETQYF
V: TRBV15; D: TRBD1; CDR3: CATSKWTGKNTGELFF
V: TRBV5-1; D: TRBD2; CDR3: CASSLELAGGEQYF
V: TRBV15; D: TRBD2; CDR3: CATSRVPPGTSGRYEQYF
V: TRBV5-6; D: TRBD2; CDR3: CASSLGGSGYEQYF
V: TRBV15; D: -; CDR3: CATSRGGSLGTDTQYF
V: TRBV5-6; D: -; CDR3: CASSLGDSGANVLTF
V: TRBV10-3; D: TRBD1; CDR3: CAIKTGQENTGELFF
V: TRBV18; D: TRBD2; CDR3: CASSPGPSGSNNEQFF
V: TRBV9; D: TRBD2; CDR3: CASSVGGLAVYNEQFF
V: TRBV11-2; D: -; CDR3: CASSGLSSEGSGANVLTF
V: TRBV6-5; D: -; CDR3: CASSYSTRPEPYEQYF
V: TRBV4-3; D: -; CDR3: CASSQDGAGDEKLFF
V: TRBV18; D: -; CDR3: CASSRRTASFGANVLTF
V: TRBV11-3; D: -; CDR3: CASSLPSLYGQRGNEQYF
V: TRBV20-1; D: TRBD2; CDR3: CSSGGETQYF
V: TRBV10-3; D: -; CDR3: CAISEGRLGSSNQPQHF
V: TRBV7-2; D: -; CDR3: CASSLEQFTEAFF
V: TRBV6-5; D: -; CDR3: CASSYSRNQPQHF
V: TRBV5-6; D: -; CDR3: CASSLYYEQYF
V: TRBV18; D: TRBD2; CDR3: CASSPPAGGYEQYF
V: TRBV7-3; D: -; CDR3: CASSLQAYNEQFF
V: TRBV9; D: TRBD1; CDR3: CASSAGTVLTGELFF
V: TRBV9; D: TRBD2; CDR3: CASSVASGRPWDEQFF
V: TRBV5-6; D: TRBD2; CDR3: CASTRGLAGTGAGELFF
V: TRBV6-1; D: -; CDR3: CASSPGPGNIQYF
V: TRBV7-2; D: -; CDR3: CASSLERKGAQHF
V: TRBV29-1; D: TRBD1; CDR3: CSVGQGQNTEAFF
V: TRBV7-8; D: TRBD1; CDR3: CASSKQGARVTGELFF
V: TRBV4-2; D: -; CDR3: CASSQDTSGTDTQYF
V: TRBV19; D: TRBD1; CDR3: CASSITRDRAYETQYF